These 24 T cell receptor beta chains came from one sample sequenced in a study. Measured with immunoSEQ multiplex PCR; TCRdb has only the in-frame clones, and not every one. Altogether about 68,000 clones are present, 93% being singletons, with the ten largest covering 4% to 4.5%. The specimen sequenced was PBMCs. Source of these receptors: a man in his forties with rheumatoid arthritis.

The genes are TRBV2 and TRBJ1-1, with TRBD1 as a possible D gene (5 bases). Per the germline V gene, CDR1 is SNHLY and CDR2 is FYNNEI. The CDR3 is made up of 16 amino acids. V shed 6 bases and J shed 4 bases, with 21 bases lying between them. In DNA, the CDR3 is TGTGCCAGCAGAGTCACCGGGACGGGCGTAGGCACTGAAGCTTTCTTT. Its protein product is CASRVTGTGVGTEAFF.

The chain joins TRBV19 to TRBJ1-1, with 8 positions matching TRBD1. V dropped 5 bases and J dropped 4; count of bases not matched to a gene: 6. This CDR3 is built from 14 residues. Germline CDR1 reads LNHDA; CDR2 reads SQIVND (reference sequence). The CDR3 protein is CASSWTGTSTEAFF. CDR3 DNA sequence: TGTGCCAGTAGTTGGACAGGGACGTCCACTGAAGCTTTCTTT.

The J gene is TRBJ1-6, the V gene TRBV4-3, with D possibly matching TRBD1 (5 bases). Germline assignment: CDR1 LGHNA and CDR2 YSLEER. The CDR3 is 15 amino acids. The germline V and J ends were trimmed by 6 bases and 4 bases, with 13 bases remaining between them. The CDR3 reads CASRGAMGYNSPLHF. For the CDR3, the DNA is TGCGCCAGCAGAGGGGCGATGGGGTATAATTCACCCCTCCACTTT.

The chain joins TRBV7-6 to TRBJ1-1; a possible D gene is TRBD1 (6 bases). The germline V and J ends were trimmed by 5 bases and 0 bases, with 10 bases remaining between them. This CDR3 has 14 residues. CDR1 is SGHVS, CDR2 FNYEAQ, per germline. The CDR3 here is CASSVDSLNTEAFF. The CDR3 DNA sequence: TGTGCCAGCAGCGTGGACAGTTTGAACACTGAAGCTTTCTTT.

This clone has just one count. This chain connects TRBV18 to TRBJ2-1; D not resolved. The CDR3 consists of 15 residues. V was trimmed by 3 bases and J by 5 bases, leaving 14 bases between them. CDR1 and CDR2 from the germline V gene are KGHSH and LQKENI. The CDR3 DNA is TGTGCCAGCTCACCTCTTCCCGGGTTCGACAATGAGCAGTTCTTC. Translated, it gives CASSPLPGFDNEQFF.

The V call is TRBV5-1, the J call TRBJ1-6, with D unresolved. CDR1 SGHRS and CDR2 YFSETQ come from the germline V gene. V lost 0 bases to trimming and J lost 5 bases, with 9 bases between them. CDR3 length: 15 residues. Here the CDR3 reads CASSLGSGNNSPLHF. The CDR3 nucleotides are TGCGCCAGCAGCTTGGGGTCAGGAAATAATTCACCCCTCCACTTT.

The chain joins TRBV5-5 to TRBJ2-7; D gene unclear. Germline V gives CDR1 SGHKS, CDR2 YYEKEE (reference sequence). V lost 7 bases and J lost 5, with 19 bases in between. CDR3 size: 14 residues. This CDR3 is CASGYLGLENEQYF. CDR3 coding DNA: TGTGCCAGCGGGTATCTGGGCCTGGAAAACGAGCAGTACTTC. Full variable domain (rest looked up from reference TRBV5-5 and TRBJ2-7): DAGVTQSPTHLIKTRGQQVTLRCSPISGHKSVSWYQQVLGQGPQFIFQYYEKEERGRGNFPDRFSARQFPNYSSELNVNALLLGDSALYLCASGYLGLENEQYFGPGTRLTVT.

The chain carries TRBV7-9 and TRBJ1-6; D might be TRBD1 (5 bases). The V gene lost 5 bases and the J gene lost 0 bases, with 17 bases spanning the gap. The CDR3 runs to 18 residues. Looked up from germline, CDR1 is SEHNR and CDR2 is FQNEAQ (reference sequence). CDR3 coding DNA: TGTGCCAGCAGCCGGGGGTGGGCGGAAAGCTCCTATAATTCACCCCTCCACTTT. Translated: CASSRGWAESSYNSPLHF.

This clone was found once. The chain couples TRBV11-3 to TRBJ2-7; 8 positions match TRBD1. Germline V gene data show CDR1 as SGHNT and CDR2 as YENEEA. The CDR3 contains 13 residues. Losses at the gene ends were 5 bases for V and 3 bases for J; bases not matched to a gene: 3. CDR3 coding DNA: TGTGCCAGCAGCCCCGGGACAGGCTACGAGCAGTACTTC. Amino acid sequence: CASSPGTGYEQYF.

The V call is TRBV11-2, the J call TRBJ1-2, with 7 positions matching TRBD1. V gave up 5 bases and J gave up 7 bases; unmatched junction bases: 13. CDR1 and CDR2 (germline): SGHAT, FQNNGV. The CDR3 consists of 15 residues. The CDR3 region has the DNA TGTGCCAGCAGCGCCCGCCGGGACAGTATAGGTGGCTACACCTTC. It is translated as CASSARRDSIGGYTF.

This clone was counted once. This chain links TRBV5-4 with TRBJ2-7; 9 positions match TRBD1. This CDR3 has 15 residues. V lost 4 bases, J lost 12 bases, and 17 bases stayed unmatched. Germline CDR1 is SGHNT and CDR2 is YYREEE (reference sequence). CDR3 DNA: TGTGCCAGCAGCAACCCCGAGGGGGACAGGGTCCCCTCGTACTTC. Its protein product is CASSNPEGDRVPSYF.

The rearrangement uses TRBV11-2 and TRBJ1-3; TRBD1 matches 7 bases. The V and J ends lost 5 bases and 0 bases, in that order; junction bases with no gene match: 7. The CDR3 has 16 residues. Germline V lookup: CDR1 SGHAT, CDR2 FQNNGV. CDR3 protein: CASSPGQRVSGNTIYF. The CDR3 bases are TGTGCCAGCAGCCCGGGACAGAGAGTCTCTGGAAACACCATATATTTT.

This chain joins TRBV11-2 and TRBJ1-1, with 7 bases identical to TRBD1. Germline-derived CDR1 and CDR2 are SGHAT and FQNNGV. The J segment lost 1 base and the V segment lost 1 base, leaving 6 bases of the junction unmatched. The CDR3 totals 16 residues. The CDR3, as DNA: TGTGCCAGCAGCTTAGTTATGGGACAGCCGAACACTGAAGCTTTCTTT. Residues: CASSLVMGQPNTEAFF.

The chain employs TRBV7-9 and TRBJ2-3; D is undetermined. The ends were cut back, 0 bases at V and 7 bases at J, with 14 bases in the middle. Germline CDR1 reads SEHNR; CDR2 reads FQNEAQ (reference sequence). This CDR3 contains 15 residues. The CDR3 nucleotides are TGTGCCAGCAGCTTAGCAGACCCACGGTGGAATACGCAGTATTTT. Translated: CASSLADPRWNTQYF.

This chain links TRBV25-1 with TRBJ2-1, with 7 bases fitting TRBD2. Germline loops: CDR1 MGHDK, CDR2 SYGVNS. This CDR3 spans 16 amino acids. J lost 5 bases, V lost 4 bases, and 11 bases had no gene match. CDR3 region: CASSAPYRDYHNEQFF. Here the CDR3 DNA reads TGTGCCAGCAGTGCTCCTTACCGGGACTATCACAATGAGCAGTTCTTC.

This chain uses TRBV11-2 with TRBJ1-6; the D gene is possibly TRBD1 (5 bases). The CDR3 loop spans 14 amino acids. From germline, CDR1 is SGHAT and CDR2 FQNNGV. V was shortened by 5 bases and J by 10 bases, with 15 bases between the two germline ends. The DNA for the CDR3 is TGTGCCAGCAGCCCACTGCAGGGTCAATCACCCCTCCACTTT. It codes for CASSPLQGQSPLHF. The full variable domain, its missing parts supplied by reference TRBV11-2 and TRBJ1-6, is EAGVAQSPRYKIIEKRQSVAFWCNPISGHATLYWYQQILGQGPKLLIQFQNNGVVDDSQLPKDRFSAERLKGVDSTLKIQPAKLEDSAVYLCASSPLQGQSPLHFGNGTRLTVT.

The V and J genes are TRBV18 and TRBJ2-5; the match to TRBD2 covers 13 bases. CDR1 and CDR2 from the germline V gene are KGHSH and LQKENI. The length of the CDR3 is 15 residues. V was clipped by 6 bases and J by 5 bases; unmatched bases: 6. The CDR3 is CASSPGLAGVETQYF. CDR3 coding DNA: TGTGCCAGCTCTCCCGGACTAGCGGGAGTGGAGACCCAGTACTTC. The full variable domain, with the rest looked up from reference TRBV18 and TRBJ2-5, is NAGVMQNPRHLVRRRGQEARLRCSPMKGHSHVYWYRQLPEEGLKFMVYLQKENIIDESGMPKERFSAEFPKEGPSILRIQQVVRGDSAAYFCASSPGLAGVETQYFGPGTRLLVL.

The gene calls are TRBV6-5 and TRBJ1-1; D gene uncertain. The V end lost 6 bases, the J end lost 0 bases, and 8 bases lay between the germline ends. This CDR3 spans 13 amino acids. CDR1 is MNHEY, CDR2 SVGAGI, per germline. The CDR3: CASRIDMNTEAFF. In DNA, the CDR3 is TGTGCCAGCAGGATAGACATGAACACTGAAGCTTTCTTT.

This chain uses TRBV10-3 with TRBJ1-1; tentative D call: TRBD1 (5 bases). Deletions cut 5 bases from V and 1 base from J, with 17 bases between. The CDR3 loop spans 16 amino acids. Looked up from germline, CDR1 is ENHRY and CDR2 is SYGVKD. The CDR3: CAISNKGRSSNTEAFF. CDR3 coding DNA: TGTGCCATCAGTAATAAGGGACGGTCATCGAACACTGAAGCTTTCTTT.

V and J are TRBV6-6 and TRBJ2-7; 15 nucleotides align to TRBD2. CDR1 MNHNY and CDR2 SVGAGI come from the germline V gene (reference sequence). The CDR3 totals 19 residues. V lost 6 bases and J lost 3; bases outside the gene matches: 15. Here the CDR3 DNA reads TGTGCCAGCAGCTCCGGGGGACTAGCGGGAGGCTCCCCCAACTACGAGCAGTACTTC. It encodes CASSSGGLAGGSPNYEQYF.

The chain has TRBV27 and TRBJ1-2, with TRBD1 as a possible D gene (6 bases). The V end lost 5 bases, the J end lost 7 bases, and 14 bases lay between the germline ends. The CDR3 spans 13 residues. The V gene's germline CDR1 is MNHEY and CDR2 SMNVEV (reference sequence). The CDR3 loop reads CASSTIGGSGYTF. The CDR3, as DNA: TGTGCCAGCAGTACCATCGGGGGCTCTGGCTACACCTTC.

V gene TRBV2 combines with J gene TRBJ2-6; D remains unclear. This CDR3 region has 14 residues. Trimming removed 3 bases from V and 4 bases from J, with 7 bases in between. CDR1 is SNHLY, CDR2 FYNNEI, per germline. The CDR3 loop is CASSDRQGANVLTF. The CDR3, as DNA: TGTGCCAGCAGTGACCGTCAGGGGGCCAACGTCCTGACTTTC.

The chain combines TRBV2 with TRBJ1-5; D is ambiguous. V lost 3 bases and J lost 4, with 10 bases in between. CDR1 and CDR2 from the germline V gene are SNHLY and FYNNEI. The CDR3 spans 14 residues. CDR3 sequence (DNA): TGTGCCAGCAGTGACAGGTTCTCTAATCAGCCCCAGCATTTT. Amino acid sequence: CASSDRFSNQPQHF.

This clone was counted once. The J gene is TRBJ2-7, the V gene TRBV16; 8 nucleotides line up with TRBD2. CDR1 is KGHSY and CDR2 is FQNENV in the germline V gene. V shed 3 bases, J shed 3 bases, and the junction held 10 bases outside the gene matches. The CDR3 is made up of 16 amino acids. The CDR3 region is CASSQQGLEKDYEQYF. The CDR3 region has the DNA TGTGCCAGCAGCCAGCAGGGACTAGAAAAAGACTACGAGCAGTACTTC. The full variable domain, with the rest looked up from reference TRBV16 and TRBJ2-7, is GEEVAQTPKHLVRGEGQKAKLYCAPIKGHSYVFWYQQVLKNEFKFLISFQNENVFDETGMPKERFSAKCLPNSPCSLEIQATKLEDSAVYFCASSQQGLEKDYEQYFGPGTRLTVT.